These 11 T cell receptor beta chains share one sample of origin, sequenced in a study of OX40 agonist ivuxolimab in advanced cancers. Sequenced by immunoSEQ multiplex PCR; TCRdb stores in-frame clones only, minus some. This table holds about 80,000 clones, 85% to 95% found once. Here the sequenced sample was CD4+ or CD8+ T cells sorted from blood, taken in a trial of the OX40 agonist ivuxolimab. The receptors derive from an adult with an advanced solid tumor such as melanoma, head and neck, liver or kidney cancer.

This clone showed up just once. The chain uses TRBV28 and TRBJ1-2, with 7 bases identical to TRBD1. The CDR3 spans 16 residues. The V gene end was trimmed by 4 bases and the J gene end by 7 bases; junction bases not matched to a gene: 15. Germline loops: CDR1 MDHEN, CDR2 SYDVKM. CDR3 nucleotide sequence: TGTGCCAGCAGTTCCCCTCCGGGACAGATTTCTCGTGGCTACACCTTC. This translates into CASSSPPGQISRGYTF.

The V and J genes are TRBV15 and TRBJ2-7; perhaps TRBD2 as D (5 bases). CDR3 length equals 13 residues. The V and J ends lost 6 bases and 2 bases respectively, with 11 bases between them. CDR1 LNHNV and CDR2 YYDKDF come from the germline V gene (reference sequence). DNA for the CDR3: TGTGCCACCAGTCAGCGGAAGGCCTACGAGCAGTACTTC. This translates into CATSQRKAYEQYF. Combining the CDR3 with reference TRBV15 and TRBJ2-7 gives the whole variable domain DAMVIQNPRYQVTQFGKPVTLSCSQTLNHNVMYWYQQKSSQAPKLLFHYYDKDFNNEADTPDNFQSRRPNTSFCFLDIRSPGLGDTAMYLCATSQRKAYEQYFGPGTRLTVT.

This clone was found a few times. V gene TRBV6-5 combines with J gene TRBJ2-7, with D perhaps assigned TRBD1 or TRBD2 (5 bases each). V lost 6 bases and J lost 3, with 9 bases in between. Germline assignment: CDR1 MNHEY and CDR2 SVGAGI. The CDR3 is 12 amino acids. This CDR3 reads CASSWDGYEQYF. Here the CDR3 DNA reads TGTGCCAGCAGCTGGGACGGCTACGAGCAGTACTTC.

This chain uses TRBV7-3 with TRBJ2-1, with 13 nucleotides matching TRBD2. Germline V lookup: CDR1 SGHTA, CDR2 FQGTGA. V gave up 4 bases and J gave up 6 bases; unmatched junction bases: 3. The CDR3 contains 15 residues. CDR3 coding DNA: TGTGCCAGCAGCTCCGGGACTAGCGGGACCAATGAGCAGTTCTTC. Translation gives CASSSGTSGTNEQFF.

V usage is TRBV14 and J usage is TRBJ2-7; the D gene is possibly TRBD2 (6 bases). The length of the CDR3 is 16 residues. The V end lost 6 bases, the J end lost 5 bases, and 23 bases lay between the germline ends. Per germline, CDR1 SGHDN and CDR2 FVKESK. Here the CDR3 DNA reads TGTGCCAGCAGTCGGACGAGGGGCACAGGCGGGAACGAGCAGTACTTC. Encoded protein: CASSRTRGTGGNEQYF.

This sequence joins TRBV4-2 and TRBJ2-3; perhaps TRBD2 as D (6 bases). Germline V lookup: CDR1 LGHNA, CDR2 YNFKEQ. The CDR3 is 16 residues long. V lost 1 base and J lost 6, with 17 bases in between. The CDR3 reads CASSQGALTSIDTQYF. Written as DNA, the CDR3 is TGTGCCAGCAGCCAAGGGGCACTTACTAGCATTGATACGCAGTATTTT.

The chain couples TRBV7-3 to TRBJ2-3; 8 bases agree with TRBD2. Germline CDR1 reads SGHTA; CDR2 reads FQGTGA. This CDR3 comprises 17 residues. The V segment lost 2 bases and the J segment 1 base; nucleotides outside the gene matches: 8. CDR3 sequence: CASSLVPLAGRTDTQYF. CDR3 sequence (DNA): TGTGCCAGCAGCTTAGTGCCTCTAGCGGGCCGCACAGATACGCAGTATTTT.

The CDR3 spells CASSYSGRRTEAFF. CDR3 in DNA: TGTGCCAGCAGTTACTCTGGTAGACGAACTGAAGCTTTCTTT. The chain couples TRBV6-6 to TRBJ1-1; D is uncertain. Germline assignment: CDR1 MNHNY and CDR2 SVGAGI (reference sequence). V gave up 0 bases and J gave up 5 bases, with 10 bases separating them. The CDR3 consists of 14 residues.

CDR3 sequence: CASSLGLGTGNTGELFF. CDR3 DNA sequence: TGTGCCAGCAGCTTAGGCCTCGGGACAGGGAACACCGGGGAGCTGTTTTTT. The J gene is TRBJ2-2, the V gene TRBV7-9; 8 bases fit TRBD1. Looked up from germline, CDR1 is SEHNR and CDR2 is FQNEAQ (reference sequence). This CDR3 is 17 amino acids long. With V trimmed by 1 base and J by 1 base, 5 bases remained unmatched.

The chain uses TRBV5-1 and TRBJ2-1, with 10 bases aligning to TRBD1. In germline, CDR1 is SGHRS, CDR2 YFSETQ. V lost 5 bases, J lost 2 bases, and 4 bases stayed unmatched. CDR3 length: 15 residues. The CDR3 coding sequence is TGCGCCAGCAGGACAGGGGGCCCCCCCTACAATGAGCAGTTCTTC. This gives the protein CASRTGGPPYNEQFF.

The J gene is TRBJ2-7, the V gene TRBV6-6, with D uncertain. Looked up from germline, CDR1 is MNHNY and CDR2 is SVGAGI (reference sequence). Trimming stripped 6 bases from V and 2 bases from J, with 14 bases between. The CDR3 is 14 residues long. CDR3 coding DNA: TGTGCCAGCAGGTACGCTGACTGGGCCTACGAGCAGTACTTC. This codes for CASRYADWAYEQYF.